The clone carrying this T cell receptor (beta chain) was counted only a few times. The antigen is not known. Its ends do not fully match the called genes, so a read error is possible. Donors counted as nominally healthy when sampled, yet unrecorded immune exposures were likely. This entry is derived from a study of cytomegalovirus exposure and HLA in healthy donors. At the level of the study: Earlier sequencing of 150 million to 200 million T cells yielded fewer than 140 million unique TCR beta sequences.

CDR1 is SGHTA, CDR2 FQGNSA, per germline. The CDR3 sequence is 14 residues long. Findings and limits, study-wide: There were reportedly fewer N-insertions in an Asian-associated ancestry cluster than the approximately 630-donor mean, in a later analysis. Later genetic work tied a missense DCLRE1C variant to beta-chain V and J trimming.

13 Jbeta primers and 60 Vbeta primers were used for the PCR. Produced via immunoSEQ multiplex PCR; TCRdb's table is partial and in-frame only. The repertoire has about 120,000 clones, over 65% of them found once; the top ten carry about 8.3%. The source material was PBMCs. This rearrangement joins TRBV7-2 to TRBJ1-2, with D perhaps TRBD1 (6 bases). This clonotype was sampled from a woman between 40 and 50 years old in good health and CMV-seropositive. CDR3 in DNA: TGTGCCAGCAGCCCCCCGACAGGCATCTATGGCTACCCCTTC. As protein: CASSPPTGIYGYPF.